The clone carrying this T cell receptor (beta chain) was detected a few times. Its antigen is still unknown. This entry belongs to a study of blood T cells in healthy people across ages. Study-wide results and caveats: Because donor CMV status was unknown, expanded clonotype changes were possibly confounded.

Sample-barcoded 5' priming and a J-beta primer mix drove a second PCR of roughly 7 to 11 cycles. Every cDNA was tagged by a template-switch adaptor with 12 random nucleotides. One entry per CDR3 protein, called by TCRdb with MiXCR from the 5' RACE reads. Of more than 900,000 distinct CDR3 sequences in the sample, 25% to 30% were seen once. Trimming took 0 bases from V and 7 from J, leaving 13 bases between them. Looked up from germline, CDR1 is DFQATT and CDR2 is SNEGSKA (reference sequence). The CDR3 contains 15 residues. Another study also made use of these data, one on T cells of mothers and their children.

This sequence joins TRBV20-1 and TRBJ1-6; the D is unclear. Sequencing input: blood. This clonotype was sampled from a woman aged 40-49 years in good health. The CDR3, as DNA: TGCAGTGCTAGAGAAATTGGAGGGTACAATTCACCCCTCCACTTT. It is translated as CSAREIGGYNSPLHF.